This T cell receptor (beta chain) is from a study of blood T cell repertoires in COVID-19. For the study at large: Specimens from acute and convalescent COVID-19 originated in the United States, Italy and Spain.

Per the study methods: It was from reference gene primer amplification that nucleated cell counts were estimated. Method: immunoSEQ multiplex PCR; TCRdb's copy keeps in-frame clones and lacks some. The V and J calls and the clone size are those of that table, but D and trimming were determined from the DNA. The data hold about 140,000 clones, with around 83% observed a single time. The trim removed 5 bases at V and 3 bases at J, leaving 7 bases unmatched. The CDR3 sequence is 15 residues long. Germline V gene lookup returns CDR1 MGHDK and CDR2 SYGVNS. This TCR was sampled from a woman aged 55-69 years with acute or convalescent COVID-19. Sequenced: peripheral blood. The J gene is TRBJ2-7, the V gene TRBV25-1; the match to TRBD2 covers 10 bases. As DNA, the CDR3 is TGTGCCAGCAGTAGGCTAGCGGGGGTAGACTACGAGCAGTACTTC. This gives the protein CASSRLAGVDYEQYF.